This entry lists 30 T cell receptor beta chains sequenced from one sample in a study of vaccination effects on CD4 cells after COVID-19. No antigen is known for these receptors. ViraFEST expansion of antigen-specific CD4+ T cells with viral peptide pools preceded sequencing. The authors isolated CD4+ T cells after around 10 days of culture. Sequencing was performed with immunoSEQ multiplex PCR; in TCRdb, only in-frame clones are kept and a portion is missing. The table has more than 50,000 clones, 81% seen once. The specimen comprised CD4+ T cells from PBMCs cultured with HCoV-229E spike peptides, sampled before COVID-19 vaccination. Receptors originate from a human donor who received a COVID-19 vaccine.

The V call is TRBV24-1, the J call TRBJ1-5, with 8 bases aligning to TRBD1. The V gene end was trimmed by 5 bases and the J gene end by 1 base; junction bases not matched to a gene: 6. Per the germline V gene, CDR1 is KGHDR and CDR2 is SFDVKD. The length of the CDR3 is 16 residues. The CDR3 region is CATSAHSGGSNQPQHF. The CDR3 coding sequence is TGTGCCACCAGTGCCCACTCAGGGGGCAGCAATCAGCCCCAGCATTTT.

The chain is built from TRBV10-3 and TRBJ1-4; D ambiguous. V dropped 10 bases and J dropped 5 bases, with 11 bases sitting between them. This CDR3 contains 12 residues. Per germline, CDR1 ENHRY and CDR2 SYGVKD. The CDR3 is CATQGPNEKLFF. DNA of the CDR3: TGTGCCACTCAAGGTCCCAATGAAAAACTGTTTTTT.

V usage is TRBV18 and J usage is TRBJ2-7; D call uncertain. Germline values: CDR1 KGHSH, CDR2 LQKENI. Trimming took off 1 base at V and 4 bases at J, with 11 bases between the two ends. This CDR3 spans 14 amino acids. The CDR3 DNA reads as TGTGCCAGCTCACCACTTGCGTCCCTGTACGAGCAGTACGTC. The encoded protein is CASSPLASLYEQYV.

This sequence joins TRBV5-6 and TRBJ2-5; the match to TRBD1 covers 9 bases. The germline gives CDR1 SGHDT, CDR2 YYEEEE. This CDR3 has 14 residues. With V trimmed by 5 bases and J by 5 bases, 7 bases remained unmatched. Here the CDR3 reads CASSSGDRVETQYF. CDR3 nucleotide sequence: TGTGCCAGCAGTTCCGGGGACAGGGTGGAGACCCAGTACTTC.

The V and J genes are TRBV19 and TRBJ1-6, with 8 bases aligning to TRBD1. V trimming: 5 bases; J trimming: 7 bases; junction bases outside the gene matches: 10. Germline CDR1 reads LNHDA; CDR2 reads SQIVND (reference sequence). CDR3 length: 16 amino acids. CDR3 protein: CASSPRQGNFNSPLHF. For the CDR3, the DNA is TGTGCCAGTAGTCCCCGACAGGGGAATTTCAATTCACCCCTCCACTTT.

Comments on this clone: Other DNA sequences of this sample code for an identical CDR3. This chain's CDR3 is CASSLGQGNTEAFF. The CDR3 DNA is TGTGCCAGCTCCCTTGGACAGGGGAACACTGAAGCTTTCTTT. The V gene is TRBV18, the J gene TRBJ1-1; the match to TRBD1 covers 8 bases. The V gene's germline CDR1 is KGHSH and CDR2 LQKENI. V shed 6 bases, J shed 1 base, and the junction held 4 bases outside the gene matches. The CDR3 sequence is 14 residues long.

The V gene is TRBV6-5, the J gene TRBJ1-1, with D maybe TRBD1 (6 bases). This CDR3 comprises 14 residues. CDR1 MNHEY and CDR2 SVGAGI come from the germline V gene. The V end lost 6 bases, the J end lost 6 bases, and 17 bases lay between the germline ends. CDR3 region: CASRPQGRSAEAFF. As DNA, the CDR3 is TGTGCCAGCAGACCCCAGGGGCGTAGCGCTGAAGCTTTCTTT.

The chain uses TRBV4-1 and TRBJ1-3; no reliable D call. Germline-derived CDR1 and CDR2 are MGHRA and YSYEKL. This CDR3 spans 12 amino acids. V was clipped by 0 bases and J by 9 bases, with 6 bases between them. The CDR3 DNA is TGCGCCAGCAGCCAAGAGAAAGGCACCATATATTTT. The encoded protein is CASSQEKGTIYF.

This clone has more than one count but fewer than ten. The chain recombines TRBV28 with TRBJ1-1, with 10 bases matching TRBD1. This CDR3 is built from 13 residues. Trimming took 6 bases from V and 11 from J; bases not matched to a gene: 9. Germline CDR1 is MDHEN and CDR2 is SYDVKM. The CDR3 DNA is TGTGCCAGCAGGTGGGGACAGGGGATGGGGGCTTTCTTT. It encodes CASRWGQGMGAFF.

The gene calls are TRBV19 and TRBJ1-6; 10 bases are a match to TRBD1. There are 15 residues in the CDR3. Germline V gene lookup returns CDR1 LNHDA and CDR2 SQIVND (reference sequence). J was trimmed by 9 bases and V by 4 bases; bases with no gene match: 6. The CDR3 is CASSRQGAVGSPLHF. The CDR3 DNA reads TGTGCCAGTAGTAGACAGGGGGCCGTAGGTTCACCCCTCCACTTT.

This chain links TRBV5-6 with TRBJ2-2, with TRBD2 identical over 8 bases. Germline V gene data show CDR1 as SGHDT and CDR2 as YYEEEE. The junction had 1 base not matched to a gene; V was cut back by 1 base and J by 5 bases. CDR3 size: 14 residues. CDR3 region: CASSLRGGTGELFF. CDR3 DNA sequence: TGTGCCAGCAGCTTGCGGGGGGGGACCGGGGAGCTGTTTTTT.

The rearrangement uses TRBV11-3 and TRBJ2-7; a possible D gene is TRBD1 (6 bases). The CDR3 is made up of 14 amino acids. Germline V CDR1 and CDR2: SGHNT, YENEEA. The germline V and J ends were trimmed by 5 bases and 0 bases, with 11 bases remaining between them. CDR3 in DNA: TGTGCCAGCAGCGGGGGCCATAGCTCCTACGAGCAGTACGTC. Encoded protein: CASSGGHSSYEQYV.

The chain carries TRBV9 and TRBJ1-5, with D possibly TRBD1 on 5 matching bases. Germline V gene lookup returns CDR1 SGDLS and CDR2 YYNGEE. The V end lost 4 bases, the J end lost 3 bases, and 11 bases lay between the germline ends. This CDR3 has 14 amino acids. The DNA for the CDR3 is TGTGCCAGCAGCCCTGAGACAGTCAATCAGCCCCAGCATTTT. Translated: CASSPETVNQPQHF.

This chain connects TRBV9 to TRBJ1-3; D unresolved. Germline V gives CDR1 SGDLS, CDR2 YYNGEE. The CDR3 length is 15 residues. Deletions cut 0 bases from V and 1 base from J, with 8 bases between. CDR3 amino acids: CASSVERNSGNTIYF. Written as DNA, the CDR3 is TGTGCCAGCAGCGTAGAACGTAATTCTGGAAACACCATATATTTT. Looking up the rest from reference TRBV9 and TRBJ1-3 gives the full variable domain: DSGVTQTPKHLITATGQRVTLRCSPRSGDLSVYWYQQSLDQGLQFLIQYYNGEERAKGNILERFSAQQFPDLHSELNLSSLELGDSALYFCASSVERNSGNTIYFGEGSWLTVV.

The V call is TRBV2, the J call TRBJ2-7; D call uncertain. The CDR3 has 11 amino acids. Germline V gives CDR1 SNHLY, CDR2 FYNNEI. V lost 6 bases and J 4 bases, leaving 7 bases between the germline ends. CDR3 region: CASRETYEQYV. For the CDR3, the DNA is TGTGCCAGCAGGGAAACTTACGAGCAGTACGTC.

J is TRBJ2-3 and V is TRBV29-1, with D unresolved. Germline values: CDR1 SQVTM, CDR2 ANQGSEA. The CDR3 contains 11 residues. The V end lost 5 bases, the J end lost 9 bases, and 12 bases lay between the germline ends. The CDR3 region has the DNA TGCAGCGTTACTTCGGGTAGGACGCAGTATTTT. Protein sequence: CSVTSGRTQYF.

The rearrangement joins TRBV5-1 to TRBJ2-3, with D uncertain. The CDR3 covers 13 residues. CDR1 and CDR2 (germline): SGHRS, YFSETQ. V was cut by 7 bases and J by 5 bases, with 14 bases left in between. Written as DNA, the CDR3 is TGCGCCAGCTTCAGGATTAGTGGAGATACGCAGTATTTT. Amino acids: CASFRISGDTQYF. Filled out from reference TRBV5-1 and TRBJ2-3, the complete variable domain reads KAGVTQTPRYLIKTRGQQVTLSCSPISGHRSVSWYQQTPGQGLQFLFEYFSETQRNKGNFPGRFSGRQFSNSRSEMNVSTLELGDSALYLCASFRISGDTQYFGPGTRLTVL.

The gene calls are TRBV6-2 or TRBV6-3 and TRBJ2-4; TRBD1 aligns across 8 bases. The CDR3 length is 15 residues. Germline assignment: CDR1 MNHEY and CDR2 SVGEGT. Trimming took 6 bases from V and 9 from J; bases not matched to a gene: 13. The CDR3 DNA follows: TGTGCCAGCAGCTCCTTTGAAGGACAGGGTTTCATTCAGTACTTC. It yields the protein CASSSFEGQGFIQYF.

The chain links TRBV5-4 to TRBJ2-3; no definite D call. The CDR3 loop spans 13 amino acids. The germline V and J ends were trimmed by 4 bases and 2 bases, with 8 bases remaining between them. The germline V gene encodes CDR1 SGHNT and CDR2 YYREEE (reference sequence). CDR3 protein: CASSPLITDTQYF. The DNA of the CDR3 is TGTGCCAGCAGCCCACTAATCACAGATACGCAGTATTTT.

V is TRBV2 and J is TRBJ2-4, with TRBD1 matching over 11 bases. CDR1 is SNHLY and CDR2 is FYNNEI in the germline V gene. V shed 6 bases, J shed 9 bases, and the junction held 13 bases outside the gene matches. CDR3 size: 16 residues. The CDR3 DNA sequence: TGTGCCAGCAGCGCATTGGACAGGGGGCTCCGAAGCATTCAGTACTTC. Residues: CASSALDRGLRSIQYF.

The rearrangement links TRBV7-3 to TRBJ1-1, with 7 nucleotides matching TRBD1. CDR3 length equals 16 residues. Unmatched junction bases numbered 12, after V lost 2 bases and J lost 6 bases. CDR1 is SGHTA and CDR2 is FQGTGA in the germline V gene. As DNA, the CDR3 is TGTGCCAGCAGCTTACAGGGGGTTGTTAGTTACTCTGAAGCTTTCTTT. It specifies CASSLQGVVSYSEAFF.

This clone has more than one count but fewer than ten. The gene calls are TRBV27 and TRBJ1-4; tentatively, D is TRBD1 (5 bases). Per germline, CDR1 MNHEY and CDR2 SMNVEV (reference sequence). V lost 5 bases to trimming and J lost 0 bases, with 13 bases between them. The CDR3 runs to 16 residues. The CDR3 loop is CASSLVAGSTNEKLFF. The CDR3 nucleotides are TGTGCCAGCAGTCTAGTTGCAGGGTCAACTAATGAAAAACTGTTTTTT. Combining the CDR3 with reference TRBV27 and TRBJ1-4 gives the whole variable domain EAQVTQNPRYLITVTGKKLTVTCSQNMNHEYMSWYRQDPGLGLRQIYYSMNVEVTDKGDVPEGYKVSRKEKRNFPLILESPSPNQTSLYFCASSLVAGSTNEKLFFGSGTQLSVL.

The V call is TRBV24-1, the J call TRBJ1-5; no definite D call. Trimming stripped 2 bases from V and 1 base from J, with 5 bases between. Germline V gene lookup returns CDR1 KGHDR and CDR2 SFDVKD. The CDR3 is 14 residues long. This CDR3 reads CATSDWESNQPQHF. In nucleotides, the CDR3 is TGTGCCACCAGTGATTGGGAGAGCAATCAGCCCCAGCATTTT.

This chain connects TRBV6-5 to TRBJ1-2; TRBD1 matches at 7 bases. Germline V gene sequence: CDR1 MNHEY, CDR2 SVGAGI. CDR3 size: 13 residues. V lost 6 bases and J lost 5; bases outside the gene matches: 6. The CDR3 reads CASRPGTDYGYTF. The CDR3 coding sequence is TGTGCCAGCAGACCCGGGACAGATTATGGCTACACCTTC.

V gene TRBV7-3 combines with J gene TRBJ2-3; TRBD1 aligns across 7 bases. Trimming cost V 5 bases and J 4 bases; bases outside gene matches: 9. The CDR3 runs to 15 residues. In germline, CDR1 is SGHTA, CDR2 FQGTGA. The CDR3 DNA reads TGTGCCAGCAGCGCTCCCGGGACAGCATCAGATACGCAGTATTTT. Residues: CASSAPGTASDTQYF.

The chain has TRBV10-2 and TRBJ1-2; 8 positions agree with TRBD1. V was clipped by 4 bases and J by 5 bases; unmatched bases: 3. The germline CDR1 and CDR2 sequences are WSHSY and SAAADI. The CDR3 loop spans 13 amino acids. CDR3 DNA: TGCGCCAGCAGTGGGACAGGGACTTATGGCTACACCTTC. Its protein is CASSGTGTYGYTF.

This clone was seen only once. The chain links TRBV7-9 to TRBJ1-5, with D maybe TRBD1 (5 bases). Germline values: CDR1 SEHNR, CDR2 FQNEAQ (reference sequence). V was cut by 5 bases and J by 2 bases, with 13 bases left in between. CDR3 length equals 15 residues. DNA for the CDR3: TGTGCCAGCAGCCCGACTGACAGCGGCAATCAGCCCCAGCATTTT. Its translation is CASSPTDSGNQPQHF.

The chain has TRBV28 and TRBJ2-5; tentatively, D is TRBD1 or TRBD2 (5 bases each). This CDR3 is built from 13 residues. V lost 3 bases and J 4 bases, leaving 9 bases between the germline ends. The V gene's germline CDR1 is MDHEN and CDR2 SYDVKM. The CDR3 DNA reads as TGTGCCAGCAGTTTGGGGGTGGGAGAGACCCAGTACTTC. Translated, it gives CASSLGVGETQYF.

This clone came up a few times. The chain carries TRBV28 and TRBJ1-5; D gene unclear. The V and J ends lost 2 bases and 6 bases respectively, with 5 bases between them. This CDR3 is built from 12 residues. Germline-derived CDR1 and CDR2 are MDHEN and SYDVKM. The CDR3 DNA is TGTGCCAGCAGTTTAAAGGGTCAGCCCCAGCATTTT. Its translation is CASSLKGQPQHF.

This chain links TRBV11-2 with TRBJ1-4, with 8 bases lining up with TRBD1. Germline CDR1 reads SGHAT; CDR2 reads FQNNGV. J lost 7 bases, V lost 1 base, and 5 bases had no gene match. The CDR3 contains 15 residues. Written as DNA, the CDR3 is TGTGCCAGCAGCTTAGTTCAGGGGACAGGTGAAAAACTGTTTTTT. This codes for CASSLVQGTGEKLFF.